The 2 T cell receptor beta chains below all came from one sample that was sequenced in a study of blood T cell repertoires in COVID-19. Profiling relied on immunoSEQ multiplex PCR, and the TCRdb table lists in-frame clones only, not all of them. This table has 300,000 to 400,000 clones, around nine tenths appearing once. Sequenced sample: peripheral blood. The receptors come from a woman aged 18-35 years who had recovered from COVID-19.

This clone appeared a single time. V gene TRBV9 combines with J gene TRBJ2-1, with D possibly TRBD2 on 5 matching bases. The CDR3 loop spans 14 amino acids. The V gene's germline CDR1 is SGDLS and CDR2 YYNGEE. The V gene lost 3 bases and the J gene lost 7 bases, with 14 bases spanning the gap. The CDR3 bases are TGTGCCAGCAGCGCTACCATAGGCGGGAATGAGCAGTTCTTC. This encodes CASSATIGGNEQFF.

This clone occurred once. CDR3 residues: CASMGLSNTQYF. Here the CDR3 DNA reads TGTGCCAGTATGGGGCTTTCGAATACGCAGTATTTT. The chain combines TRBV19 with TRBJ2-3; D perhaps matches TRBD1 (5 bases). The CDR3 spans 12 residues. Per germline, CDR1 LNHDA and CDR2 SQIVND (reference sequence). V gave up 7 bases and J gave up 7 bases, with 12 bases separating them. The full variable domain, rest sourced from reference TRBV19 and TRBJ2-3, is DGGITQSPKYLFRKEGQNVTLSCEQNLNHDAMYWYRQDPGQGLRLIYYSQIVNDFQKGDIAEGYSVSREKKESFPLTVTSAQKNPTAFYLCASMGLSNTQYFGPGTRLTVL.